Given below is one T cell receptor beta chain in context. This sample is drawn from a study of cytomegalovirus exposure and HLA in healthy donors. CDR1 is MNHNY and CDR2 is SVGAGI in the germline V gene (reference sequence). The length of the CDR3 is 13 residues. The germline V and J ends were trimmed by 2 bases and 6 bases, with 11 bases remaining between them. 60 Vbeta and 13 Jbeta primers were used in PCR. The repertoire was sequenced with immunoSEQ multiplex PCR; TCRdb's copy has only in-frame clones and lacks some. This table has some 98,000 clones, 76% appearing once. The sequencing input was PBMCs. This sequence originates from a man aged 35-49 years in good health and CMV-seronegative. The chain is built from TRBV6-6 and TRBJ2-7; weak D call: TRBD2 (5 bases). The CDR3 sequence: CASSYGGLREQYF. In DNA form, the CDR3 reads TGTGCCAGCAGTTACGGCGGGTTGCGCGAGCAGTACTTC.